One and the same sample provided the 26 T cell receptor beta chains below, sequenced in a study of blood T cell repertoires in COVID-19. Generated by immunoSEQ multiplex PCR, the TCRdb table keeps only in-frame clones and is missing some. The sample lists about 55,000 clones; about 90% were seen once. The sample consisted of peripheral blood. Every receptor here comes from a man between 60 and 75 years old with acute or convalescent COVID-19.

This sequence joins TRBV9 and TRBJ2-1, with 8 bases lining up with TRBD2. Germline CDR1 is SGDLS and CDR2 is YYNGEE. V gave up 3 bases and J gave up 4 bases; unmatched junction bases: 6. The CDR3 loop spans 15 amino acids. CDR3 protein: CASSAGGSSYNEQFF. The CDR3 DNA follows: TGTGCCAGCAGCGCGGGGGGGTCGTCGTACAATGAGCAGTTCTTC.

CDR3 region: CASSLASGGTNTEAFF. In nucleotides, the CDR3 is TGTGCCAGCAGCTTGGCTAGCGGGGGCACGAACACTGAAGCTTTCTTT. V gene TRBV5-5 combines with J gene TRBJ1-1, with D maybe TRBD1 (6 bases). V lost 0 bases, J lost 1 base, and 13 bases lay in between. This CDR3 is built from 16 residues. In germline, CDR1 is SGHKS, CDR2 YYEKEE (reference sequence).

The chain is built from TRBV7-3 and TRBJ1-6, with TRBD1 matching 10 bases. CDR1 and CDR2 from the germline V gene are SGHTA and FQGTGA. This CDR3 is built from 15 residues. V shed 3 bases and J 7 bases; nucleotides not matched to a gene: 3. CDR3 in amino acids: CASSFRDRGNSPLHF. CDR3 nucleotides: TGTGCCAGCAGCTTCCGGGACAGGGGAAATTCACCCCTCCACTTT.

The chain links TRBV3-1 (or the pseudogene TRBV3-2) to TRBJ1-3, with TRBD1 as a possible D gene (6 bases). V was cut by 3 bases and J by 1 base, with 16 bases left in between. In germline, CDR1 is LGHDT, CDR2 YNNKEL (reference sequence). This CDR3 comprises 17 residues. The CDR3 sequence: CASSHETGPSSGNTIYF. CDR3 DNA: TGTGCCAGCAGCCACGAGACAGGACCTTCTTCTGGAAACACCATATATTTT.

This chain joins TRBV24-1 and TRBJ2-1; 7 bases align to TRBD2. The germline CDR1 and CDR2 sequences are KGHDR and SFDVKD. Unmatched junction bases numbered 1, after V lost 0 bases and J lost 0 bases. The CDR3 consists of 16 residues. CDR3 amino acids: CATSDLRGGSYNEQFF. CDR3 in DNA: TGTGCCACCAGTGATTTGCGCGGGGGCTCCTACAATGAGCAGTTCTTC.

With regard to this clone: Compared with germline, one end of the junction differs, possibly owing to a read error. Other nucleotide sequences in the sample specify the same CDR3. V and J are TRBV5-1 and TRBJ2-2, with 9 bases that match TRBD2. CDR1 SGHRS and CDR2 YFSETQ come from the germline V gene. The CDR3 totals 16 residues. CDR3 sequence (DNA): TGTGCCAGCAGCTTGACTGCGGGAGGGGACACCGGGGAGCTGTTTTTT. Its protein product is CASSLTAGGDTGELFF.

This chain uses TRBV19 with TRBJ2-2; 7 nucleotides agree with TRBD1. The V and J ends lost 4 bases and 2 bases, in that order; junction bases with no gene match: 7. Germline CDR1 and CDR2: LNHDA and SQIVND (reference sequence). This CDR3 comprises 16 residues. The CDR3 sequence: CASSTLGTANTGELFF. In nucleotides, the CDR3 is TGTGCCAGTAGTACCCTAGGGACAGCTAACACCGGGGAGCTGTTTTTT.

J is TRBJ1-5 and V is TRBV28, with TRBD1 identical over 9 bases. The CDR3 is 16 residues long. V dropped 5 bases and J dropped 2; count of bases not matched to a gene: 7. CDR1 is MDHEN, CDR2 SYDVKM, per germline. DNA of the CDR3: TGTGCCAGCAGTCGGACAGGGGTGTTGGGCAATCAGCCCCAGCATTTT. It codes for CASSRTGVLGNQPQHF.

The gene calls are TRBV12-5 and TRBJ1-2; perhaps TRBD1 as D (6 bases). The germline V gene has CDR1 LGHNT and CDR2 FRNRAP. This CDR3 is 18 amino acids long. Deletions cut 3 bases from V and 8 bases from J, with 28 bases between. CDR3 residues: CASGFQSPGRTDAGGYTF. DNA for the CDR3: TGTGCTAGTGGTTTCCAGTCCCCGGGGCGGACAGATGCTGGGGGCTACACCTTC. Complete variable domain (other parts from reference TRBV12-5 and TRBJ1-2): DARVTQTPRHKVTEMGQEVTMRCQPILGHNTVFWYRQTMMQGLELLAYFRNRAPLDDSGMPKDRFSAEMPDATLATLKIQPSEPRDSAVYFCASGFQSPGRTDAGGYTFGSGTRLTVV.

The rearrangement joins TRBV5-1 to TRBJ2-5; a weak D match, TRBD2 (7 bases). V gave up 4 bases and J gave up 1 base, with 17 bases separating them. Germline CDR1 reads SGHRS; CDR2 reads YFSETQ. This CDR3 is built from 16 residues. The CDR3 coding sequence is TGCGCCAGCAGCCCCGGGTGGGGGGGCTCCCAAGAGACCCAGTACTTC. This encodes CASSPGWGGSQETQYF.

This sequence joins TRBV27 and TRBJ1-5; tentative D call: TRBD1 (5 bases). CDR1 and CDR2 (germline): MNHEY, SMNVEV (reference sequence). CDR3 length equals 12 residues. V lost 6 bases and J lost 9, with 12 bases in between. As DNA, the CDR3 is TGTGCCAGCAGAGGGGCGGAGGGGCCCCAGCATTTT. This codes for CASRGAEGPQHF.

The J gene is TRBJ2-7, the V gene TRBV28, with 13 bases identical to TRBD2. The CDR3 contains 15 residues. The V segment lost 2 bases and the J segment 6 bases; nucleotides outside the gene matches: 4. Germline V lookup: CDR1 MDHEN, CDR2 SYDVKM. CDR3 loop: CASSLRTSGSTEQYF. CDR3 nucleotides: TGTGCCAGCAGTTTACGGACTAGCGGGAGTACCGAGCAGTACTTC.

Here the CDR3 DNA reads TGCGCCAGCAGCTTAGCGGGAGTAGGGAATGAGCAGTTCTTC. It is translated as CASSLAGVGNEQFF. The genes are TRBV5-1 and TRBJ2-1; the match to TRBD2 covers 8 bases. The CDR3 covers 14 residues. The V gene's germline CDR1 is SGHRS and CDR2 YFSETQ. The ends lost 2 bases at V and 7 bases at J; junction bases unmatched: 5.

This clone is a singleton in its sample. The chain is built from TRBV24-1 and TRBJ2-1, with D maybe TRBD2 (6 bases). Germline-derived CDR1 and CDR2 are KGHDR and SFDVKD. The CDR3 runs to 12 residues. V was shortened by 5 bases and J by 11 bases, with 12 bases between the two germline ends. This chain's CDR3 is CATSGRGFQQFF. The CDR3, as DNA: TGTGCCACCAGTGGGAGGGGTTTCCAGCAGTTCTTC.

CDR3 loop: CASSLRAGDSEQYF. In DNA, the CDR3 is TGCGCCAGCAGCCTACGAGCGGGAGATAGCGAGCAGTACTTC. The chain joins TRBV4-3 to TRBJ2-7, with 8 bases lining up with TRBD2. Trimming removed 4 bases from V and 6 bases from J; junction bases left unmatched: 8. The CDR3 totals 14 residues. Germline CDR1 reads LGHNA; CDR2 reads YSLEER.

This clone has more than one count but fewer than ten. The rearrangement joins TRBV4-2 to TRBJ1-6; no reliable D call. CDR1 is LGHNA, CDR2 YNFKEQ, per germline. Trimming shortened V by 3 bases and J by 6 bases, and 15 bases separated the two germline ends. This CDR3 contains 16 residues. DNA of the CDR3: TGTGCCAGCAGCCAGCAGATTGCGGGAACTAATTCACCCCTCCACTTT. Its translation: CASSQQIAGTNSPLHF.

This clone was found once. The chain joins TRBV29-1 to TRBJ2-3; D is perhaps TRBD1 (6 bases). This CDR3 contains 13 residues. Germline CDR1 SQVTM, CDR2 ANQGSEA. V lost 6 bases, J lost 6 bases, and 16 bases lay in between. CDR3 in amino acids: CSVRQESMDTQYF. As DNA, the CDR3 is TGCAGCGTCCGACAGGAGTCAATGGATACGCAGTATTTT.

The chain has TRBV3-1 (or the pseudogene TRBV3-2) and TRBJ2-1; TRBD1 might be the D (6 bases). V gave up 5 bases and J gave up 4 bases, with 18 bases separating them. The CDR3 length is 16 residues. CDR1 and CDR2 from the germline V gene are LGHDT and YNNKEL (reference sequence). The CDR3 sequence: CASSVQGRPLYNEQFF. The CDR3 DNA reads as TGTGCCAGCAGCGTCCAGGGGCGGCCACTTTACAATGAGCAGTTCTTC.

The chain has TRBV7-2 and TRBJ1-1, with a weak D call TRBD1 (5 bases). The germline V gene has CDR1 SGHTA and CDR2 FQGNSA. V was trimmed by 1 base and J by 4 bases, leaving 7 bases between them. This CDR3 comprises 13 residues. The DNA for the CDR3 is TGTGCCAGCAGCTTAGGGGGGGGCACTGAAGCTTTCTTT. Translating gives CASSLGGGTEAFF.

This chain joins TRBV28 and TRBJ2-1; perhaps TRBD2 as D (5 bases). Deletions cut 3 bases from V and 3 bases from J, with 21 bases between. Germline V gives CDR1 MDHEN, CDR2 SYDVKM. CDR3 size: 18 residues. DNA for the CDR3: TGTGCCAGCAGTTTGATTCTATTACCCCGGGGAAACTACAATGAGCAGTTCTTC. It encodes CASSLILLPRGNYNEQFF. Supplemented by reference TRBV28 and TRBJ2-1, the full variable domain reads DVKVTQSSRYLVKRTGEKVFLECVQDMDHENMFWYRQDPGLGLRLIYFSYDVKMKEKGDIPEGYSVSREKKERFSLILESASTNQTSMYLCASSLILLPRGNYNEQFFGPGTRLTVL.

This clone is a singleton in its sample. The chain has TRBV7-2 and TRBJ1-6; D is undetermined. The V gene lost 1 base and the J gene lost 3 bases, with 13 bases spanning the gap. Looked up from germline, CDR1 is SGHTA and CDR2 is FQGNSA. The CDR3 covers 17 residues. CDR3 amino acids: CASSLDVVASYNSPLHF. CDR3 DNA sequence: TGTGCCAGCAGCTTAGATGTCGTGGCCAGCTATAATTCACCCCTCCACTTT.

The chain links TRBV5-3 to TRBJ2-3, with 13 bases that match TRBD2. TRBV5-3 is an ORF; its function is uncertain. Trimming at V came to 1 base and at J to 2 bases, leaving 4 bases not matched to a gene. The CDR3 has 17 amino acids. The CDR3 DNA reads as TGTGCCAGAAGCTTGCCGGGACTAGCGGGACTCACAGATACGCAGTATTTT. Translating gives CARSLPGLAGLTDTQYF.

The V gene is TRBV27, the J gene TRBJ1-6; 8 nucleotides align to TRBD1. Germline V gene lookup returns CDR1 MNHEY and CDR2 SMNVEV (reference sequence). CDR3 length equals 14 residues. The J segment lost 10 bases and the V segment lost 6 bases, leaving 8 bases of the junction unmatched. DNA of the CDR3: TGTGCCAGCAGCCCAGACAGGGGAGCATCACCCCTCCACTTT. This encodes CASSPDRGASPLHF.

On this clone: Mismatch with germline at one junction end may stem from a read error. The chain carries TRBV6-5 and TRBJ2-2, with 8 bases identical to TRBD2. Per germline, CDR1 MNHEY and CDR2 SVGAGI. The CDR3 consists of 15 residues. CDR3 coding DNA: TGTGCCAGCCTCCTGAAGCGGGGGCCGACCGCGGAGCTGTTTTTT. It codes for CASLLKRGPTAELFF.

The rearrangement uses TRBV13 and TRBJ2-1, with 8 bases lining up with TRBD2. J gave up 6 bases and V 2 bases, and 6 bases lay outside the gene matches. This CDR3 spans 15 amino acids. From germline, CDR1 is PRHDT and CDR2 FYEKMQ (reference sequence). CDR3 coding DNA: TGTGCCAGCAGCTTAAGCGGGAGAAACCCCAATGAGCAGTTCTTC. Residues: CASSLSGRNPNEQFF.

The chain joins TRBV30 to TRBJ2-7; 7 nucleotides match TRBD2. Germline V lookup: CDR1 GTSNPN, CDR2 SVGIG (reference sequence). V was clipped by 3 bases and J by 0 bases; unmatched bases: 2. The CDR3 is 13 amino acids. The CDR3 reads CAWSGGSSYEQYF. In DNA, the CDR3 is TGTGCCTGGAGCGGGGGGAGCTCCTACGAGCAGTACTTC. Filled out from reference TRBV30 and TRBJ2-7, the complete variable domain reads SQTIHQWPATLVQPVGSPLSLECTVEGTSNPNLYWYRQAAGRGLQLLFYSVGIGQISSEVPQNLSASRPQDRQFILSSKKLLLSDSGFYLCAWSGGSSYEQYFGPGTRLTVT.